This T cell receptor beta chain came from a study of T cells expressing NK-cell markers. Study context: In sorted CD3+CD56+NKG2C+, CD3+CD56+NKG2C- and CD3+CD56-NKG2C+ T cells, TCR beta repertoires were obtained. Just one sequenced donor of eight was HCMV-seronegative, while seven were seropositive.

TCRdb re-called the 5' RACE reads; every CDR3 protein appears as one record, without DNA. In total, the table holds tens of thousands of distinct CDR3 sequences. Concerning this clonotype itself: Its specificity is unknown.

Study findings and constraints: About six donors carried dominant NKG2C+ clonotypes that made up roughly 1.0-7.5% of their CD8+ T cells.

From germline, CDR1 is SGHRS and CDR2 YFSETQ. The CDR3 extends over 16 amino acids. The clonotype originates from a woman between 18 and 70 years old in good health. The chain links TRBV5-1 to TRBJ2-3; TCRdb's assignment of TRBD1 cannot be checked, as there is no DNA. Sequencing was performed on blood T cells: a sorted CD56 or NKG2C T cell subset, CD4+ or CD8+ T cells, or bulk PBMC T cells (not recorded which). The CDR3 is CASSLAVGGSTDTQYF.